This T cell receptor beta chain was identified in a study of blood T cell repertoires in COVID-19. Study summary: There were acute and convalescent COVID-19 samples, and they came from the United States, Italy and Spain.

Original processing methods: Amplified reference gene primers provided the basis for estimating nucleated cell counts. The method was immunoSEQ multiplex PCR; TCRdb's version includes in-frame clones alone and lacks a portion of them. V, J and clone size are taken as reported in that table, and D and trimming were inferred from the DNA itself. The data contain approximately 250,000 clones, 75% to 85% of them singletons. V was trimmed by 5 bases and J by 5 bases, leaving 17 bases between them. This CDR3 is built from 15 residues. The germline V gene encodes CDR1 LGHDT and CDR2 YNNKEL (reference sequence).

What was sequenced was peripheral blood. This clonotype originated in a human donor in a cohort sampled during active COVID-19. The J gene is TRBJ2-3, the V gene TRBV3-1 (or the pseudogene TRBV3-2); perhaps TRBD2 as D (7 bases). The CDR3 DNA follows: TGTGCCAGCAGCTTACGAGGGGGGGCAATAGATACGCAGTATTTT. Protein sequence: CASSLRGGAIDTQYF.